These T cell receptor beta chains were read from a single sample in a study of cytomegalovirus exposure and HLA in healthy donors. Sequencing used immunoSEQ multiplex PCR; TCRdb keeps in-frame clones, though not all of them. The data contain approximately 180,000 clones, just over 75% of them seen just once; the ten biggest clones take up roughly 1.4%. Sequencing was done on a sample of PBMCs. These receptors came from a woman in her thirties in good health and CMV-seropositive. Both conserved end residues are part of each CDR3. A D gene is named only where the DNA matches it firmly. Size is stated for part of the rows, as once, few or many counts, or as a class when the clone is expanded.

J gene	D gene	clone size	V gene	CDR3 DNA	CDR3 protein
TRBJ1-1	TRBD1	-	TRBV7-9	TGTGCCAGCAGCTCCGGGACAGACCTGGCTTTCTTT	CASSSGTDLAFF
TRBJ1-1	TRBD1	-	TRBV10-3	TGTGCCATCAGGGATGACAGGGTCACTGAAGCTTTCTTT	CAIRDDRVTEAFF
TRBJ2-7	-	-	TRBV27	TGTGCCAGCAGTTTAACTATCAGGACTTACCCCGAGCAGTACTTC	CASSLTIRTYPEQYF
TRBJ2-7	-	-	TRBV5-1	TGCGCCAGCAGCACCAGGGGAACCTACAAGCAGTACTTC	CASSTRGTYKQYF
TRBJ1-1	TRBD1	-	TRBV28	TGTGCCAGCAGGGGACAGCTCAACACTGAAGCTTTCTTT	CASRGQLNTEAFF
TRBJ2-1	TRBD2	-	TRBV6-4	TGTGCCAGCAGTGGAGAACTAGCGGACTTCAATGAGCAGTTCTTC	CASSGELADFNEQFF
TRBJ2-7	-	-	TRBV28	TGTGCCAGCAGTTTGGGCAGCTACGAGCAGTACTTC	CASSLGSYEQYF
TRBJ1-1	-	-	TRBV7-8	TGTGCCAGCAGCTTATGGGGCAGAGCCATGAACACTGAAGCTTTCTTT	CASSLWGRAMNTEAFF
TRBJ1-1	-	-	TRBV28	TGTGCCAGCAGGGAGTTTGGGACTGAAGCTTTCTTT	CASREFGTEAFF
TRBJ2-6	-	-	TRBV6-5	TGTGCCAGCAGTCAGGCGCGCGGGGCCAACGTCCTGACTTTC	CASSQARGANVLTF
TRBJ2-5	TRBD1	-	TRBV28	TGTGCCAGCAATTTTCCGAGACAGGGGATCAGCGAGACCCAGTACTTC	CASNFPRQGISETQYF
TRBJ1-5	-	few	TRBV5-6	TGTGCCAGCAGCTATCGTGGCAGGGGCGTTAATAGCAATCAGCCCCAGCATTTT	CASSYRGRGVNSNQPQHF
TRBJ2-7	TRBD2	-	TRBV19	TGTGCCAGTAGTATGTATAGCGGGAGTTACGAGCAGTACTTC	CASSMYSGSYEQYF
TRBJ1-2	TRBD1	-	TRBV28	TGTGCCAGCACCACCCGGGACAGGGAGTACTATGGCTACACCTTC	CASTTRDREYYGYTF
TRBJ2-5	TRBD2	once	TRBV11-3	TGTGCCAGCAGCCGAGGCCTAGCGGGCGGTCAGGAGACCCAGTACTTC	CASSRGLAGGQETQYF
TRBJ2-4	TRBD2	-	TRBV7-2	TGTGCCAGCAGCGCCGGACTAGCGGGAGCCAAAAACATTCAGTACTTC	CASSAGLAGAKNIQYF
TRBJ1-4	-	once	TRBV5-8	TGTGCCAGCAGTTATCATACAGGGATGAGTGATGAAAAACTGTTTTTT	CASSYHTGMSDEKLFF
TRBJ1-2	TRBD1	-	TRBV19	TGTGCCAGTAGCCTCCGGGACAGTTTAAACTATGGCTACACCTTC	CASSLRDSLNYGYTF
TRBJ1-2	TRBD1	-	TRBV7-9	TGTGCCAGCAGCTCAAGGACAGGGGAAGATGGCTACACCTTC	CASSSRTGEDGYTF
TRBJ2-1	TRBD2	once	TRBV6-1	TGTGCCAGCAGTGATAGCGGGCCATACAATGAGCAGTTCTTC	CASSDSGPYNEQFF
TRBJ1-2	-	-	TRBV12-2	TGTGCAAGTCGCCCCGGTTCAGACTGCTCTGGCTACACCTTC	CASRPGSDCSGYTF
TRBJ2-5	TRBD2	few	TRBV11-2	TGTGCCAGCAGCTTGGGTACGAGCGGGACCTGGGAGACCCAGTACTTC	CASSLGTSGTWETQYF
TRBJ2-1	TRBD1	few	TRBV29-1	TGCAGCGTCCTACAGGGGGCGAGCTCCTACAATGAGCAGTTCTTC	CSVLQGASSYNEQFF
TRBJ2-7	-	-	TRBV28	TGTGCCAGCAGTGGGACAAGATCCTACGAGCAGTACTTC	CASSGTRSYEQYF